This TCR beta chain appears in the sequencing data of a study of blood T cell repertoires in COVID-19. The overall study: Specimens from acute and convalescent COVID-19 originated in the United States, Italy and Spain.

Profiling relied on immunoSEQ multiplex PCR, and the TCRdb table lists in-frame clones only, not all of them. The table shows fewer than 650,000 clones, with around nine tenths occurring only once. Enrollment of patients from Seattle took place during active infection, with longitudinal follow-up. The sequence was obtained from a woman between 50 and 59 years old with COVID-19, enrolled during active disease. The specimen was peripheral blood.

CDR3 sequence (DNA): TGTGCCAGCAGTCCCGGCGGGGACAGTAACAATGAGCAGTTCTTC. It specifies CASSPGGDSNNEQFF. V gene TRBV5-8 combines with J gene TRBJ2-1; TRBD1 is a possible D gene (7 bases). The CDR3 has 15 amino acids. V lost 5 bases to trimming and J lost 5 bases, with 17 bases between them. Germline CDR1 SGHTS, CDR2 YDEGEE.